A selection of T cell receptor beta chains follows, all from one sample in a study of blood T cell repertoires in COVID-19. This table comes from immunoSEQ multiplex PCR, and its TCRdb copy is limited to in-frame clones, with some not included. The sample consists of around 99,000 clones, about nine tenths of them appearing once. The material sequenced was peripheral blood. The receptors stem from a man aged 50 to 60 with acute or convalescent COVID-19. CDR3s include the opening cysteine and the closing phenylalanine or tryptophan. The D gene is left open where the match is weak. The size field is filled for only some rows; it gives once, few, many or a size class.

TRBD1 TRBJ1-5 . TRBV10-3 TGTGCCATCAGTGAGTTTTTGGGACAGGGAAATCAGCCCCAGCATTTT CAISEFLGQGNQPQHF
. TRBJ2-2 . TRBV15 TGTGCCACCAGCAGGACAGCGAACACCGGGGAGCTGTTTTTT CATSRTANTGELFF
TRBD1 TRBJ1-2 . TRBV3-1/TRBV3-2 TGTGCCAGCAGCCATTCGGGACAGTCTCATGCCTTC CASSHSGQSHAF
TRBD2 TRBJ2-3 . TRBV24-1 TGTGCCACCTCTGACCCAAAGGACCCTAGCGGCCAGCTTACGCAGTATTTT CATSDPKDPSGQLTQYF
TRBD1 TRBJ1-1 . TRBV13 TGTGCCAGCAGCTTTGACAGGGGGCAGGAAGCTTTCTTT CASSFDRGQEAFF
TRBD1 TRBJ2-7 . TRBV5-1 TGCGCCAGCAGCCGGGGACAGGGTGACGAGCAGTACTTC CASSRGQGDEQYF
TRBD1 TRBJ1-1 . TRBV29-1 TGCAGCGTTGTCGCGACAGGGGGTGTCACTGAAGCTTTCTTT CSVVATGGVTEAFF
. TRBJ2-3 once TRBV19 TGTGCCAGTAGCCCCGGTTTTCGCACAGATACGCAGTATTTT CASSPGFRTDTQYF
TRBD2 TRBJ2-2 . TRBV5-1 TGCGCCAGCAGCTTAGGCCTAGCGGGCCCGGGGACCGGGGAGCTGTTTTTT CASSLGLAGPGTGELFF
. TRBJ2-3 . TRBV28 TGTGCCAGCAGTTTCTCTTCGGGGGATACGCAGTATTTT CASSFSSGDTQYF
TRBD2 TRBJ2-2 . TRBV7-6 TGTGCCAGCAACGCGGGACTAGTAGGTGGGGAGCTGTTTTTT CASNAGLVGGELFF
. TRBJ2-7 . TRBV19 TGTGCCACTACCGGGACTCTCCACGAGCAGTACTTC CATTGTLHEQYF
TRBD2 TRBJ2-4 . TRBV15 TGTGCCACCAGCAGGGCGGCGGGGGGCTGGCTGGACATTCAGTACTTC CATSRAAGGWLDIQYF